This T cell receptor (beta chain) comes out of a study of shared clonotypes between healthy human individuals. As for the study in general: Each donor's CD4 naive and CD4 memory cells filled three plates apiece, CD8 naive two, and CD8 memory one. Study results and caveats: What limited the represented genetic and exposure-history diversity was the small number of donors. Among donors, sharing of clonotypes was expected to be affected by sequencing depth. Among non-shared clonotypes, generation probabilities were lower than among those shared by all four donors.

Sequenced by immunoSEQ multiplex PCR; TCRdb stores in-frame clones only, minus some. This sample carries around 1.6 million clones, 95% to 99% of them seen once, and the ten largest clones take about 0.42%. The CDR3 consists of 12 residues. V lost 6 bases and J lost 5, with 11 bases in between. The V gene's germline CDR1 is KGHSH and CDR2 LQKENI. With respect to this clone: Antigen specificity is unknown.

The clonotype was recovered from a man aged 25 to 40 in good health. The source material was naive CD4+ T cells sorted from blood. Subset denoted: CD45RA+ positively selected. The chain joins TRBV18 to TRBJ2-7; D call uncertain. In nucleotides, the CDR3 is TGTGCCAGCTCCCCAGCTTCGGACGAGCAGTACTTC. Protein product: CASSPASDEQYF. The full variable domain, completed using reference TRBV18 and TRBJ2-7, is NAGVMQNPRHLVRRRGQEARLRCSPMKGHSHVYWYRQLPEEGLKFMVYLQKENIIDESGMPKERFSAEFPKEGPSILRIQQVVRGDSAAYFCASSPASDEQYFGPGTRLTVT.